These T cell receptor beta chains were read from a single sample in a study of blood T cell repertoires in COVID-19. Using immunoSEQ multiplex PCR, the repertoire was profiled, and TCRdb retains in-frame clones only, with some absent. The data hold 120,000 to 150,000 clones, with almost 85% observed a single time. The source material was PBMCs or T cells enriched from blood (not recorded which). These receptors were taken from a woman aged 45-60 years with acute COVID-19. The CDR3 runs from the conserved cysteine through the conserved F or W. D genes are given only for firm matches. Rows may omit the clone size; those that give it use once, few, many or a size class.

size: -; J: TRBJ2-3; V: TRBV3-1/TRBV3-2; D: TRBD2; CDR3: CASSQIAGLEDTQYF; DNA: TGTGCCAGCAGCCAGATAGCGGGTTTGGAAGATACGCAGTATTTT
size: once; J: TRBJ2-7; V: TRBV29-1; D: TRBD2; CDR3: CSVEAPLTSGSNPYEQYF; DNA: TGCAGCGTTGAAGCCCCGCTGACTAGCGGGAGTAACCCCTACGAGCAGTACTTC
size: -; J: TRBJ2-1; V: TRBV6-5; D: -; CDR3: CASSPDIYNEQFF; DNA: TGTGCCAGCAGTCCCGACATATACAATGAGCAGTTCTTC
size: -; J: TRBJ1-5; V: TRBV18; D: -; CDR3: CASSPTEREPQHF; DNA: TGTGCCAGCTCACCGACTGAGCGGGAGCCCCAGCATTTT
size: -; J: TRBJ1-1; V: TRBV11-3; D: -; CDR3: CASSPRAYNTEAFF; DNA: TGTGCCAGCAGCCCCCGAGCTTATAACACTGAAGCTTTCTTT
size: -; J: TRBJ1-1; V: TRBV5-1; D: -; CDR3: CASSLDSHNTEAFF; DNA: TGCGCCAGCAGCTTGGACAGCCACAACACTGAAGCTTTCTTT
size: -; J: TRBJ1-1; V: TRBV11-3; D: TRBD1; CDR3: CASSHRGHGTEAFF; DNA: TGTGCCAGCAGCCACAGGGGGCATGGCACTGAAGCTTTCTTT
size: -; J: TRBJ2-7; V: TRBV5-5; D: TRBD1; CDR3: CASDRGLSYEQYF; DNA: TGTGCCAGTGACAGGGGGTTGTCGTACGAGCAGTACTTC
size: -; J: TRBJ2-2; V: TRBV6-2/TRBV6-3; D: -; CDR3: CASSYPAGTNTGELFF; DNA: TGTGCCAGCAGTTACCCCGCAGGGACGAACACCGGGGAGCTGTTTTTT
size: -; J: TRBJ1-2; V: TRBV5-5; D: -; CDR3: CASRYSQTGNYGYTF; DNA: TGTGCCAGCAGGTACTCACAAACAGGGAACTATGGCTACACCTTC
size: -; J: TRBJ2-2; V: TRBV23-1; D: -; CDR3: CASSQRRRQGNTGELFF; DNA: TGCGCCAGCAGTCAGCGTAGAAGGCAGGGGAACACCGGGGAGCTGTTTTTT
size: -; J: TRBJ2-7; V: TRBV15; D: -; CDR3: CATSRQGSSYEQYF; DNA: TGTGCCACCAGCAGGCAGGGATCCTCCTACGAGCAGTACTTC
size: -; J: TRBJ1-1; V: TRBV3-1/TRBV3-2; D: -; CDR3: CASSQDLQGSEAFF; DNA: TGTGCCAGCAGCCAAGATTTACAGGGCAGTGAAGCTTTCTTT
size: once; J: TRBJ2-5; V: TRBV4-1; D: -; CDR3: CASSHPFSPVQETQYF; DNA: TGCGCCAGCAGCCACCCGTTTTCTCCGGTCCAAGAGACCCAGTACTTC
size: -; J: TRBJ2-5; V: TRBV5-5; D: -; CDR3: CASSFDSQETQYF; DNA: TGTGCCAGCAGCTTTGACAGCCAAGAGACCCAGTACTTC
size: -; J: TRBJ1-2; V: TRBV7-2; D: TRBD1; CDR3: CASSPRQGDKVYGYTF; DNA: TGTGCCAGCAGCCCGAGACAGGGAGATAAAGTCTATGGCTACACCTTC
size: -; J: TRBJ2-1; V: TRBV10-2; D: -; CDR3: CASSEAGLASYNEQFF; DNA: TGCGCCAGCAGTGAGGCGGGGCTAGCGAGTTACAATGAGCAGTTCTTC
size: -; J: TRBJ1-1; V: TRBV30; D: -; CDR3: CAWSVVGGQAAFF; DNA: TGTGCCTGGAGTGTGGTAGGGGGTCAAGCTGCTTTCTTT
size: -; J: TRBJ2-7; V: TRBV5-1; D: TRBD2; CDR3: CASSSPEREGGQYF; DNA: TGCGCCAGCAGCTCCCCCGAGCGGGAGGGAGGGCAGTACTTC
size: few; J: TRBJ1-2; V: TRBV5-4; D: TRBD1; CDR3: CASSFFDRAGYGYTF; DNA: TGTGCCAGCAGCTTTTTTGACAGGGCGGGCTATGGCTACACCTTC
size: -; J: TRBJ1-3; V: TRBV6-5; D: -; CDR3: CASRLDSGNTIYF; DNA: TGTGCCAGCCGACTAGACTCTGGAAACACCATATATTTT
size: -; J: TRBJ2-1; V: TRBV15; D: TRBD2; CDR3: CATSSRTSGTYNEQFF; DNA: TGTGCCACCAGCTCCCGGACTAGCGGGACGTACAATGAGCAGTTCTTC
size: -; J: TRBJ1-1; V: TRBV5-1; D: TRBD1; CDR3: CASRPPGQGDTEAFF; DNA: TGCGCCAGCAGGCCTCCGGGACAGGGTGACACTGAAGCTTTCTTT
size: -; J: TRBJ2-1; V: TRBV24-1; D: -; CDR3: CATSDSSRYNEQFF; DNA: TGTGCCACCAGTGACAGTAGCCGATACAATGAGCAGTTCTTC
size: -; J: TRBJ2-1; V: TRBV3-1/TRBV3-2; D: TRBD2; CDR3: CASSQTGTSGGDEQFF; DNA: TGTGCCAGCAGCCAGACGGGGACTAGCGGCGGGGATGAGCAGTTCTTC
size: -; J: TRBJ1-2; V: TRBV30; D: -; CDR3: CAWENPGGYTF; DNA: TGTGCCTGGGAGAACCCGGGAGGCTACACCTTC
size: -; J: TRBJ2-1; V: TRBV5-1; D: TRBD2; CDR3: CASSLESSGSKNEQFF; DNA: TGCGCCAGCAGCTTGGAATCTAGCGGGAGCAAAAATGAGCAGTTCTTC
size: -; J: TRBJ1-3; V: TRBV14; D: -; CDR3: CASSQDGRAGNTIYF; DNA: TGTGCCAGCAGCCAAGACGGCAGGGCTGGAAACACCATATATTTT
size: -; J: TRBJ2-5; V: TRBV7-9; D: TRBD1; CDR3: CASSLFPDREETQYF; DNA: TGTGCCAGCAGCTTATTCCCCGACAGGGAAGAGACCCAGTACTTC
size: few; J: TRBJ2-1; V: TRBV19; D: TRBD2; CDR3: CASSNLAGGRNEQFF; DNA: TGTGCCAGTAGTAACCTAGCGGGTGGGAGAAATGAGCAGTTCTTC
size: -; J: TRBJ2-1; V: TRBV18; D: TRBD2; CDR3: CASSPLPPTSGSYNEQFF; DNA: TGTGCCAGCTCACCACTCCCCCCCACTAGCGGGAGTTACAATGAGCAGTTCTTC
size: -; J: TRBJ1-4; V: TRBV12-5; D: TRBD1; CDR3: CASGLPTGGNEKLFF; DNA: TGTGCTAGTGGTTTGCCAACAGGGGGAAATGAAAAACTGTTTTTT
size: -; J: TRBJ2-2; V: TRBV7-8; D: TRBD2; CDR3: CASSSPGLAKNTGELFF; DNA: TGTGCCAGCAGCTCCCCGGGACTAGCGAAAAACACCGGGGAGCTGTTTTTT
size: -; J: TRBJ2-5; V: TRBV30; D: TRBD1; CDR3: CAWTEGGAETQYF; DNA: TGTGCCTGGACGGAAGGGGGCGCGGAGACCCAGTACTTC
size: -; J: TRBJ2-1; V: TRBV7-8; D: TRBD2; CDR3: CASSLPRTSESSYNEQFF; DNA: TGTGCCAGCAGCCTCCCCCGGACTAGCGAAAGCTCCTACAATGAGCAGTTCTTC
size: -; J: TRBJ2-1; V: TRBV29-1; D: -; CDR3: CSVVPGPSYNEQFF; DNA: TGCAGCGTTGTACCTGGCCCTTCCTACAATGAGCAGTTCTTC
size: -; J: TRBJ1-1; V: TRBV7-9; D: -; CDR3: CASTPTLEAFF; DNA: TGTGCCAGCACACCCACTCTTGAAGCTTTCTTT